A selection of T cell receptor beta chains follows, all from one sample in a study of shared clonotypes between healthy human individuals. Here immunoSEQ multiplex PCR was the method, and the copy in TCRdb shows in-frame clones only, minus some. The table has some 2,000,000 clones, just under 95% seen once; the top ten hold about 1.1%. Input material: naive CD8+ T cells sorted from blood. The receptors were sampled from a young man in good health. Each CDR3 is given with its conserved first and last residue. Each record gives: D gene, V gene, clone size, J gene, CDR3 DNA, CDR3 protein. The D gene is left open where the match is weak. Part of the rows lack a size; the others show once, few, many or a class for expanded clones.

NA	TRBV5-1	NA	TRBJ1-1	TGCGCCAGCAGCTTGGGGGTCGGAAACACTGAAGCTTTCTTT	CASSLGVGNTEAFF
NA	TRBV4-3	NA	TRBJ1-5	TGCGCCAGCAGCCAAGAGAAGGGGAGCAATCAGCCCCAGCATTTT	CASSQEKGSNQPQHF
NA	TRBV11-1	NA	TRBJ2-1	TGTGCCAGCAGCTTAGCGGGGGGGCCGGATGAGCAGTTCTTC	CASSLAGGPDEQFF
TRBD1	TRBV7-9	NA	TRBJ2-7	TGTGCCAGCACCGGCGGACAGGATCTTTCCTACGAGCAGTACTTC	CASTGGQDLSYEQYF
NA	TRBV7-9	NA	TRBJ1-3	TGTGCCAGCAGCCAACAGGGATCTGGAAACACCATATATTTT	CASSQQGSGNTIYF
NA	TRBV4-2	NA	TRBJ2-1	TGTGCCAGCAGCCTAAGCGCGGGAATAGACCGGATGTATGAGCAGTTCTTC	CASSLSAGIDRMYEQFF
NA	TRBV18	NA	TRBJ1-1	TGTGCCAGCTCACCCGGGACATTGAACACTGAAGCTTTCTTT	CASSPGTLNTEAFF
TRBD1	TRBV5-4	NA	TRBJ1-1	TGTGCCACTCAATCCGCCGGGACAGGTGTTGAAGCTTTCTTT	CATQSAGTGVEAFF
NA	TRBV7-9	NA	TRBJ2-3	TGTGCCAGCACCTCTCTCACAGATACGCAGTATTTT	CASTSLTDTQYF
NA	TRBV9	NA	TRBJ2-2	TGTGCCAGCAGCGTAGGGGACGCGCATTCCGAGAACACCGGGGAGCTGTTTTTT	CASSVGDAHSENTGELFF
NA	TRBV19	NA	TRBJ2-5	TGTGCCAGTAGTTTAGGCCAAGAGACCCAGTACTTC	CASSLGQETQYF
TRBD2	TRBV28	NA	TRBJ2-7	TGTGCCAGCAGTTTATCGTTAGCGGGAGGAGGGTACGAGCAGTACTTC	CASSLSLAGGGYEQYF
NA	TRBV6-5	NA	TRBJ2-7	TGTGCCACCGTTGGGGGGGCTACGTACGAGCAGTACTTC	CATVGGATYEQYF
TRBD1	TRBV6-5	NA	TRBJ2-2	TGTGCCAGCAGCGGGACAGGGGGCTCTTCCGGGGAGCTGTTTTTT	CASSGTGGSSGELFF
NA	TRBV7-8	NA	TRBJ2-1	TGTGCCAGCAGCTCGGACTTACGGCCTGAGCAGTTCTTC	CASSSDLRPEQFF
NA	TRBV5-6	NA	TRBJ1-2	TGTGCCAGCAGCTTGGGTTTGGCAGGGGATGACTATGGCTACACCTTC	CASSLGLAGDDYGYTF
TRBD1	TRBV30	once	TRBJ2-1	TGTGCCTGGAGTACTGGTACAGGGGACCATGAGCAGTTCTTC	CAWSTGTGDHEQFF
NA	TRBV7-9	NA	TRBJ2-4	TGTGCCAGCAGCTTGCCGCTAGCCAAAAACATTCAGTACTTC	CASSLPLAKNIQYF
NA	TRBV4-3	NA	TRBJ2-7	TGCGCCAGCAGCCAAGGGGCAGAAACCACCTACGAGCAGTACTTC	CASSQGAETTYEQYF
NA	TRBV7-6	NA	TRBJ2-1	TGTGCCAGCAGCTTAGCAAGGGCCATGGATGAGCAGTTCTTC	CASSLARAMDEQFF
TRBD2	TRBV19	NA	TRBJ2-1	TGTGCCAGTAGTTTACAACTAGCGACCAATGAGCAGTTCTTC	CASSLQLATNEQFF
TRBD2	TRBV27	NA	TRBJ2-1	TGTGCCAGCAGTTTAACCATAGCGGGAGGGTTTTATGAGCAGTTCTTC	CASSLTIAGGFYEQFF
NA	TRBV27	NA	TRBJ2-5	TGTGCCAGCAGAGGGACGACCGGAGAACCGTGGGAGACCCAGTACTTC	CASRGTTGEPWETQYF
NA	TRBV13	NA	TRBJ2-7	TGTGCCAGCAGTGTGACTACCGGTGGGGAGCAGTACTTC	CASSVTTGGEQYF
NA	TRBV5-6	NA	TRBJ2-7	TGTGCCAGCAGTATAGGAACCTACGAGCAGTACTTC	CASSIGTYEQYF
NA	TRBV27	NA	TRBJ2-2	TGTGCCAGCAGTCGGTCAGGGACCGGGGAGCTGTTTTTT	CASSRSGTGELFF
NA	TRBV7-9	NA	TRBJ2-5	TGTGCCAGCAGCTCCTCGGGGGTCGGGGAGACCCAGTACTTC	CASSSSGVGETQYF
NA	TRBV9	NA	TRBJ2-3	TGTGCCAGCAGCGTAGCTAGGGTACTTACAGATACGCAGTATTTT	CASSVARVLTDTQYF